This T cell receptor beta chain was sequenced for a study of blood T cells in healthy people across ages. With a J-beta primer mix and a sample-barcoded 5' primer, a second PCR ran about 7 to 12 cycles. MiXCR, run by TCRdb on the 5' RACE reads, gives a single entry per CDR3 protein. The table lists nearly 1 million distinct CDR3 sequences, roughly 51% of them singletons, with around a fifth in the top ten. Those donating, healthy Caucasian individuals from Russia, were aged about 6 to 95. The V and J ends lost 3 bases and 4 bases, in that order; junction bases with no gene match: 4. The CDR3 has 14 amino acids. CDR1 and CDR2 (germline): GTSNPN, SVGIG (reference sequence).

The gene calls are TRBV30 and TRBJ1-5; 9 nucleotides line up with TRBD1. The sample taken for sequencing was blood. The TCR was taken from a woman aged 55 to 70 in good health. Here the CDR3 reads CAWSPGQGNQPQHF. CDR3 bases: TGTGCCTGGAGCCCGGGACAGGGAAATCAGCCCCAGCATTTT. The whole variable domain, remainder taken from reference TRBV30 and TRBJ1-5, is SQTIHQWPATLVQPVGSPLSLECTVEGTSNPNLYWYRQAAGRGLQLLFYSVGIGQISSEVPQNLSASRPQDRQFILSSKKLLLSDSGFYLCAWSPGQGNQPQHFGDGTRLSIL.